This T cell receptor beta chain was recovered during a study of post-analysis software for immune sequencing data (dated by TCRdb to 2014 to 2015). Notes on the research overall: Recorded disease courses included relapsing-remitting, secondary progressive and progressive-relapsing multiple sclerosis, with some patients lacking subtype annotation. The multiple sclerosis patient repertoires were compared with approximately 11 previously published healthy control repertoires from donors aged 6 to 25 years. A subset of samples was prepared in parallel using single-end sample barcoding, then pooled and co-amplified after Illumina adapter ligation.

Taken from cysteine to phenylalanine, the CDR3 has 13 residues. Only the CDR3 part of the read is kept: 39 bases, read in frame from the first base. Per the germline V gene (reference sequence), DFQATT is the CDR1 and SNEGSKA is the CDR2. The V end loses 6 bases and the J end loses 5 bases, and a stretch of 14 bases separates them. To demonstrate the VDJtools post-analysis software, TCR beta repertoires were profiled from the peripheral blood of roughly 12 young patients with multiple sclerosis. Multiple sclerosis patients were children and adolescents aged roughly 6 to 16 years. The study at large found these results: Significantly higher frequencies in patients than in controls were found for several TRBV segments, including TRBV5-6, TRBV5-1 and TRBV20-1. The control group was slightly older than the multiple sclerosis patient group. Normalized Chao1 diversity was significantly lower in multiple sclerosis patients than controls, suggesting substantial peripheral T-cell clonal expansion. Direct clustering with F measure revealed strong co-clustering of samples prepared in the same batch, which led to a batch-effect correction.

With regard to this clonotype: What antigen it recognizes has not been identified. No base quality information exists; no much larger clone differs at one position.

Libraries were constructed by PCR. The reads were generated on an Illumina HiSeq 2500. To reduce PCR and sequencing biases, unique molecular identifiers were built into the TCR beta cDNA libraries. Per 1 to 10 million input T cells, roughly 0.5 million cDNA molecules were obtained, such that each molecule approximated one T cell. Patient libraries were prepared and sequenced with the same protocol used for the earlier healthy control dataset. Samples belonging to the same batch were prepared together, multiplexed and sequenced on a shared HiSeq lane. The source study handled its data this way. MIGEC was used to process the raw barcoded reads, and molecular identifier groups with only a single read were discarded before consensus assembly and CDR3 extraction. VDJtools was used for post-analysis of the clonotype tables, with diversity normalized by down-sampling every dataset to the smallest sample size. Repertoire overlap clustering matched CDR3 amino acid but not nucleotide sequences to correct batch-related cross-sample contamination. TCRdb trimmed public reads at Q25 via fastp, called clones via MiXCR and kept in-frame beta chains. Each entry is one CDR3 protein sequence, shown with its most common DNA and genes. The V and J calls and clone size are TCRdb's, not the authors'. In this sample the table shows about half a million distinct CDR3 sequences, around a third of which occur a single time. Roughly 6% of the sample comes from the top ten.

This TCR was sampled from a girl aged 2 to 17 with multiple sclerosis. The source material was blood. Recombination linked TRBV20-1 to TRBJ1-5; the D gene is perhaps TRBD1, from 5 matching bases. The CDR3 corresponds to CSAYVGVDQPQHF. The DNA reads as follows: TGCAGTGCCTACGTGGGGGTGGATCAGCCCCAGCATTTT.